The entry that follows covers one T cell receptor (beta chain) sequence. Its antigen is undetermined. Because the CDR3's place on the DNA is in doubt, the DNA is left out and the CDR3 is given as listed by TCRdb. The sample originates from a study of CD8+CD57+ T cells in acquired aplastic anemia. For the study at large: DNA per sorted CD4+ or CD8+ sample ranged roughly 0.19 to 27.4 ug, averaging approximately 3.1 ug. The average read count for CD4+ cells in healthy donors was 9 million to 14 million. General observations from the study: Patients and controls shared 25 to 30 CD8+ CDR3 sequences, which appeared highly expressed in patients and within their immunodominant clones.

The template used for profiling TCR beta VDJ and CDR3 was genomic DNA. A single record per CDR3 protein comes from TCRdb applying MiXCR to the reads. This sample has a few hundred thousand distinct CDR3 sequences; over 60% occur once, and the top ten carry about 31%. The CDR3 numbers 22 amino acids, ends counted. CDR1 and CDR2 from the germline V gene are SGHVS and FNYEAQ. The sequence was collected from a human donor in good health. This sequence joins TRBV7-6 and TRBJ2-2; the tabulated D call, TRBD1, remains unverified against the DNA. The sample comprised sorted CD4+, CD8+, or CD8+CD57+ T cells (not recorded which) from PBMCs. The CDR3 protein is CASSLLRDPEQYFGPGTGELFF.